This section outlines one T cell receptor beta chain sequence together with its context. V lost 5 bases and J lost 7, with 12 bases in between. The CDR3 contains 12 residues. The germline V gene has CDR1 SGHRS and CDR2 YFSETQ. The PCR had 60 Vbeta and 13 Jbeta primers. The table came from immunoSEQ multiplex PCR; TCRdb's copy has only in-frame clones and leaves some out. The sample includes tens of thousands of clones. The sample comes from a study of cytomegalovirus exposure and HLA in healthy donors. The genes are TRBV5-1 and TRBJ1-1; tentatively, D is TRBD1 (6 bases). Input material: PBMCs. The TCR was taken from an older woman in good health and CMV-seropositive. The CDR3 spells CASRRTAHEAFF. The CDR3 DNA reads as TGCGCCAGCAGGAGGACAGCGCATGAAGCTTTCTTT.